This is a list of T cell receptor beta chains from one sample in a study of blood T cell repertoires in COVID-19. Sequencing was performed with immunoSEQ multiplex PCR; in TCRdb, only in-frame clones are kept and a portion is missing. The sample shows 250,000 to 350,000 clones, 85% to 90% of them seen only once. The sequenced material came from peripheral blood. Receptor source: a man aged 30 to 45 with acute or convalescent COVID-19. Each CDR3 is given with its conserved first and last residue. D genes are given only for firm matches. Size is stated for part of the rows, as once, few or many counts, or as a class when the clone is expanded.

TRBV6-2/TRBV6-3	TRBJ2-3	TRBD2	NA	TGTGCCAGCAGCCGAGCGGGAGTTCGCACAGATACGCAGTATTTT	CASSRAGVRTDTQYF
TRBV5-1	TRBJ1-1	TRBD1	few	TGCGCCAGCAGCGGCGGGACAGGGAACACTGAAGCTTTCTTT	CASSGGTGNTEAFF
TRBV7-8	TRBJ2-7	NA	NA	TGTGCCAGCAGCCGTGGCAATCCCGTCACGTACGAGCAGTACTTC	CASSRGNPVTYEQYF
TRBV10-2	TRBJ2-2	TRBD2	NA	TGCGCCAGCGACCCCCAACTAGCGGGAGATCTTGGCACCGGGGAGCTGTTTTTT	CASDPQLAGDLGTGELFF
TRBV5-8	TRBJ2-3	TRBD1	NA	TGTGCCAGCAGCCCCGGACAGGGGGTTTTTACAGATACGCAGTATTTT	CASSPGQGVFTDTQYF
TRBV11-3	TRBJ2-3	NA	NA	TGTGCCAGCAGCCTAGGGGGGGGCCCCTCATGGCCAGATACGCAGTATTTT	CASSLGGGPSWPDTQYF
TRBV30	TRBJ2-7	NA	NA	TGTGCCCTAACCAGGAGGGGCGCCTCCTACGAGCAGTACTTC	CALTRRGASYEQYF
TRBV10-2	TRBJ1-1	NA	NA	TGCGCCAGCAGTGACCCGGTTGTGAACACTGAAGCTTTCTTT	CASSDPVVNTEAFF
TRBV27	TRBJ2-3	NA	once	TGTGCCAGCAGTTTCGCGGACTCAAAGCAGTATTTT	CASSFADSKQYF
TRBV28	TRBJ1-2	TRBD1	NA	TGTGCCATTTCCACGGGACAGAACTATGGCTACACCTTC	CAISTGQNYGYTF
TRBV19	TRBJ1-1	NA	NA	TGTGCCAGTAGTACACGGACAAGAGCTTTCTTT	CASSTRTRAFF
TRBV9	TRBJ1-3	NA	NA	TGTGCCAGCAGCGTAGGTTCCCTCTCTGGAAACACCATATATTTT	CASSVGSLSGNTIYF
TRBV6-5	TRBJ1-3	NA	NA	TGTGCCAGCAGTATGGACAGATACTCTGGAAACACCATATATTTT	CASSMDRYSGNTIYF
TRBV30	TRBJ1-5	TRBD1	NA	TGTGCCTGGAGTGTACGACAGGGAAATCAGCCCCAGCATTTT	CAWSVRQGNQPQHF
TRBV5-1	TRBJ1-1	TRBD1	NA	TGCGCCAGCAGCCCAAACAGGGGTTCGAACACTGAAGCTTTCTTT	CASSPNRGSNTEAFF
TRBV4-2	TRBJ1-4	TRBD1	NA	TGTGCCAGCAGCCAAGAGGAGGGGGCAGGAACTAATGAAAAACTGTTTTTT	CASSQEEGAGTNEKLFF
TRBV28	TRBJ2-2	NA	NA	TGTGCCAGCAGTTTTACAGGGTCGAACACCGGGGAGCTGTTTTTT	CASSFTGSNTGELFF
TRBV11-2	TRBJ2-3	NA	NA	TGTGCCAGCAGCTTAAGGTCAGGGGCTAGCACAGATACGCAGTATTTT	CASSLRSGASTDTQYF
TRBV7-9	TRBJ1-2	NA	few	TGTGCCAGCAGCTTAGAAGTGGCAGTTTATGGCTACACCTTC	CASSLEVAVYGYTF
TRBV2	TRBJ2-3	TRBD2	NA	TGTGCCAGCTGTACTAGCGGGAGCCCAGATACGCAGTATTTT	CASCTSGSPDTQYF
TRBV2	TRBJ1-1	NA	NA	TGTGCCAGCAGTGAAGCGCGGAGAGGTGAAGCTTTCTTT	CASSEARRGEAFF
TRBV6-2/TRBV6-3	TRBJ2-7	NA	once	TGTGCCAGCAGGCCTCAGGGGCGGGTTAGGAACGAGCAGTACTTC	CASRPQGRVRNEQYF
TRBV10-2	TRBJ2-7	TRBD2	NA	TGCGCCAGCAGTGAGTCTCGGGGGGAATACGAGCAGTACTTC	CASSESRGEYEQYF
TRBV5-1	TRBJ1-1	TRBD1	NA	TGCGCCAGCAGCTCCGGACAGGGGAGGAACACTGAAGCTTTCTTT	CASSSGQGRNTEAFF
TRBV28	TRBJ1-5	NA	once	TGTGCCAGCAGTTTAGAGTTCCGTAGCAATCAGCCCCAGCATTTT	CASSLEFRSNQPQHF
TRBV7-9	TRBJ2-3	TRBD1	once	TGTGCCAGCAGCAGTGACAGGGGCCCAGATACGCAGTATTTT	CASSSDRGPDTQYF
TRBV6-6	TRBJ1-3	NA	NA	TGTGCCTCACTAAAGACAGACTCTGGAAACACCATATATTTT	CASLKTDSGNTIYF
TRBV3-1/TRBV3-2	TRBJ2-2	TRBD1	NA	TGTGCCAGCAGCCCGACGGCAGGGGGCTTGGTCACCGGGGAGCTGTTTTTT	CASSPTAGGLVTGELFF
TRBV5-4	TRBJ2-7	NA	NA	TGTGCCAGCAGCCCTAACAGTGGGAGCTACGAGCAGTACTTC	CASSPNSGSYEQYF
TRBV5-8	TRBJ1-5	TRBD1	once	TGTGCCAGCAGCCTCGCCCGAGGGGGCCGCCCCGAACCCCAGCATTTT	CASSLARGGRPEPQHF
TRBV5-4	TRBJ2-2	TRBD2	once	TGTGCCGCGGGGGGGCTTACCGGGGAGCTGTTTTTT	CAAGGLTGELFF